This T cell receptor beta chain was recovered during a study of T cell responses to AZD1222 COVID-19 vaccine (dated by TCRdb to about 2021). Turning to the overall study: TCR sequencing was performed for roughly 250 trial participants, of whom around 200 were given two doses of AZD1222 and around 25 were given two doses of MenACWY control vaccine. Trial participants were enrolled by age into subgroups of 18-55, 56-69 and 70-plus years, and around 150, 28 and 57 TCR-sequenced participants, respectively, were included in these subgroups.

According to the germline V gene, CDR1 reads KGHDR and CDR2 reads SFDVKD. V is clipped by 4 bases and J by 0 bases, and the sequence between their germline boundaries is 10 bases long. Its CDR3 holds 15 amino acids, cysteine through phenylalanine. Kept here is only the CDR3 DNA, which spans 45 bases and is read in frame from base 1. The CDR3 regions of human TCRbeta chains were subjected to immunosequencing. On the study's bioinformatics: TCRs in the repertoires were compared against a reference library of SARS-CoV-2-specific TCRs that had been generated with the MIRA antigen-specificity platform. Breadth was defined as the fraction of unique TCRs that were SARS-CoV-2-associated. Depth was defined as the fraction of total T cells that were SARS-CoV-2-associated. Using the MIRA data, each spike-specific TCR was mapped to the spike region that the TCR reacts to and placed in a CD4 or CD8 class. Log10-transformed breadth and depth values were compared by one-way ANOVA with Sidak's multiple comparisons tests. This immuneACCESS table, as held by TCRdb, lists in-frame sequences with V and J called but not all clones. Of the missing ones, under half trace to an unresolved V gene in checked studies; the others have no known cause. V, J and clone size were drawn from that table, and D and trimming were deduced from the DNA. A total of over 150,000 clones appear in this sample, 92% of them only once. Roughly 4.5% of the sample is held by the ten biggest clonotypes.

According to the study, the label for this sample's time point signals: baseline before first vaccination. Taken with the paper, the label for treatment or condition translates to: meningococcal conjugate vaccine given as trial control. Samples from vaccinated people were obtained from the UK trials COV001 and COV002, which included a single-blind randomized controlled phase 2/3 trial of AZD1222 (ChAdOx1 nCoV-19) in healthy adults. Trial participant PBMC samples were collected at day 0 and day 28 after the second dose for TCRbeta chain sequencing. Turning to this clone: There is no known antigen for this receptor. Base qualities were left out, and no much larger clone turns up one base away.

General study outcomes and caveats: Nearly half of unique spike-specific TCRs reportedly recognized epitopes outside regions mutated in the B.1.351 and B.1.1.7 variants. Participants were mostly white British and included more females than males, and it was suggested by the authors that clonal diversity may have been underestimated. In the small 56-69-year group, the increase in depth fell short of significance, most likely because of low power. CD4 TCRs associated with the vaccine covered the entire spike protein, and the dominant responses were in regions 160-218 and 743-854. After two AZD1222 doses, both the breadth and the depth of spike-specific TCRs were significantly higher than at day 0 and than in MenACWY recipients. Because no samples from the day 14 peak response were available, repertoires could be characterized only after the peak T cell response. Conclusions about previously exposed vaccinees are limited, since just five to seven AZD1222 recipients were seropositive for SARS-CoV-2 at baseline.

The material sequenced was peripheral blood, taken on day 0 of MenACWY control vaccination. The TCR comes from an adult in good health. This receptor chain uses TRBV24-1 and TRBJ2-3, with TRBD1 as a weak D call on 6 bases. The sequenced DNA: TGTGCCACCAGTGACCACAGGGATAGCACAGATACGCAGTATTTT. It codes for CATSDHRDSTDTQYF.